This T cell receptor (beta chain) was observed in a study of chemoradiotherapy in HPV16-positive cancers. Study-wide context: Candidate HPV-specific clones and shared TCR motifs came from a couple of HPV16-positive patients. General study points: Non-HPV-specific T cells did not expand in tumors during treatment, whereas candidate HPV-specific clones and E7-related motifs did.

TCRdb's copy holds only in-frame clones and misses some; the assay was immunoSEQ multiplex PCR. The sample records under 85,000 clones, roughly 90% being singletons. This CDR3 contains 19 residues. The ends lost 0 bases at V and 5 bases at J; junction bases unmatched: 15. Germline assignment: CDR1 LGHNA and CDR2 YNFKEQ. A note on this clone: The target antigen is unknown.

This TCR was sampled from a human donor with HPV-associated anogenital cancer. This sample comprised blood, obtained from a patient who underwent chemoradiotherapy. The rearrangement joins TRBV4-2 to TRBJ2-5; 10 nucleotides match TRBD2. CDR3 in DNA: TGTGCCAGCAGCCAAGATTCAGGGAGAGCGGGGGGGATATTTGAGACCCAGTACTTC. Translated, it gives CASSQDSGRAGGIFETQYF.